The clone carrying this T cell receptor beta chain has only a few counts. Antigen: not known. These data are taken from a study of post-analysis software for immune sequencing data. General study results and limits: The study found significantly lower normalized Chao1 diversity in multiple sclerosis patients than in controls. TRBV5-6, TRBV5-1 and TRBV20-1 belonged to a set of roughly five TRBV segments that were more frequent in patients than controls. Strong co-clustering by F measure linked samples that shared a preparation batch.

The library was made from cDNA and included unique molecular identifiers. Each CDR3 protein gets one entry after TCRdb re-called the PCR reads with MiXCR. The sample lists 750,000 to 900,000 distinct CDR3 sequences, around 46% occurring once. The CDR3 is 17 residues long. Germline-derived CDR1 and CDR2 are SGHTA and FQGNSA. With 2 bases removed from V and 0 bases from J, the gap between germline ends came to 17 bases. This sequence joins TRBV7-2 and TRBJ2-7; D might be TRBD1 (5 bases). Material for sequencing was blood. The TCR sequence derives from a girl aged 5-17 years with multiple sclerosis. This CDR3 reads CASSLRATGISSYEQYF. The DNA for the CDR3 is TGTGCCAGCAGCTTAAGGGCCACAGGAATAAGCTCCTACGAGCAGTACTTC.